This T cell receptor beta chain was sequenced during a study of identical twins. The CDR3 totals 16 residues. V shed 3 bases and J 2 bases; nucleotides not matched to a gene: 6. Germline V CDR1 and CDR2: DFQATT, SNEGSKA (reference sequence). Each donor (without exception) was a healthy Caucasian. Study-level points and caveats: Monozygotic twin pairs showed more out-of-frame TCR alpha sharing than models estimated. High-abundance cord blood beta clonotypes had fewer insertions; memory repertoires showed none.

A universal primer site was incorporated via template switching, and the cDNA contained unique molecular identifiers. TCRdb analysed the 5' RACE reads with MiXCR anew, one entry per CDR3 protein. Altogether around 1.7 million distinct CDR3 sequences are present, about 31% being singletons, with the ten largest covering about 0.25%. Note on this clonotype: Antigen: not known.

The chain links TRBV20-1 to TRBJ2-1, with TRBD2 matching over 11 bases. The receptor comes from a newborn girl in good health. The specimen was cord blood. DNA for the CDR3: TGCAGTGCTAGCCTTAGCGGGAGGGCCCCCTACAATGAGCAGTTCTTC. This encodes CSASLSGRAPYNEQFF.